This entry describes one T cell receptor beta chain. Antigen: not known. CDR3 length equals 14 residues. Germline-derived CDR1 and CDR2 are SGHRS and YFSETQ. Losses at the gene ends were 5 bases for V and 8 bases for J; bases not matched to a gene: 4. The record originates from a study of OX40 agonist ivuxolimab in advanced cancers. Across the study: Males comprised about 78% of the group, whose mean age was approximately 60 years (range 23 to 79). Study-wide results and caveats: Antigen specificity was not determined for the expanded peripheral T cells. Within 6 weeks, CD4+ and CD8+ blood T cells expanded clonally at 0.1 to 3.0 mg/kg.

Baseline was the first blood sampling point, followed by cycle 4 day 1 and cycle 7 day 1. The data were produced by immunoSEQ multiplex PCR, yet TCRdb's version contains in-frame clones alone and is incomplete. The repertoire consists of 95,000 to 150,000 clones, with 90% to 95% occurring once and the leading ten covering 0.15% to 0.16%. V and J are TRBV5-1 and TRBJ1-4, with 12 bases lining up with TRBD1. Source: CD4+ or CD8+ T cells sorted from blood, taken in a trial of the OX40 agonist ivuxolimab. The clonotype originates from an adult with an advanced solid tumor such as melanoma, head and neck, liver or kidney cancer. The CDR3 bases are TGCGCCAGCAGGACCGGGACAGGGGGCGAAAAACTGTTTTTT. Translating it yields CASRTGTGGEKLFF.